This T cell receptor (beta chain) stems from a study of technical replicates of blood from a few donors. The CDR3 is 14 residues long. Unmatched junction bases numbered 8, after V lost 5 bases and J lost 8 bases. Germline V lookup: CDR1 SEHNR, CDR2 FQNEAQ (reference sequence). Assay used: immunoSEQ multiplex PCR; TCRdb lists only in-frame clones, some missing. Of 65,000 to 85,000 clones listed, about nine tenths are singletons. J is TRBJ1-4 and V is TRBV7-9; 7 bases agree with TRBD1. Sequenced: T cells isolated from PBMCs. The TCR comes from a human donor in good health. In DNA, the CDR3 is TGTGCCAGCAGCCCGTGGACAGGAGGAGAAAAACTGTTTTTT. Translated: CASSPWTGGEKLFF.